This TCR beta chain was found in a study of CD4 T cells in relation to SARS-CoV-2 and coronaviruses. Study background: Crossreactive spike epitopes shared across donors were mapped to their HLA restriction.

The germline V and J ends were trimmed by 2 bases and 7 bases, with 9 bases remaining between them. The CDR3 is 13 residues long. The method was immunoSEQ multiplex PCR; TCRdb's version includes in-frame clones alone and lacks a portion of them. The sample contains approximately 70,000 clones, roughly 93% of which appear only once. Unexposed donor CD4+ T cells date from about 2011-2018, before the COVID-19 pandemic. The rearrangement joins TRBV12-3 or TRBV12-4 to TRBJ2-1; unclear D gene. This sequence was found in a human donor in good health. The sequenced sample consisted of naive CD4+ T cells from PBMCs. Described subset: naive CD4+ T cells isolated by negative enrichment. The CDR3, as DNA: TGTGCCAGCAGTTTACGGAGATTGAATGAGCAGTTCTTC. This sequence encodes CASSLRRLNEQFF.